This entry lists 7 T cell receptor beta chains sequenced from one sample in a study of shared T cell receptors in the human thymus. TCRdb's copy holds only in-frame clones and misses some; the assay was immunoSEQ multiplex PCR. Of about 710,000 clones listed, about 87% were seen once; the top ten hold 0.0094%. In addition, the sample was reused for a study of human thymus T cells.

Sample: thymocytes. The receptors were gathered from a boy in the first two years of life with a congenital heart defect.

This chain links TRBV10-3 with TRBJ2-1; 12 bases match TRBD2. V lost 10 bases to trimming and J lost 4 bases; unmatched junction nucleotides: 14. Germline lookup yields CDR1 ENHRY and CDR2 SYGVKD. The CDR3 runs to 17 residues. The CDR3 here is CATPPPLAGGSYNEQFF. The DNA of the CDR3 is TGTGCCACCCCTCCCCCTCTAGCGGGAGGGTCTTACAATGAGCAGTTCTTC.

V usage is TRBV28 and J usage is TRBJ1-4; perhaps TRBD1 as D (6 bases). The germline V gene has CDR1 MDHEN and CDR2 SYDVKM. Trimming pared 6 bases from V and 0 bases from J, leaving 17 bases between. The CDR3 extends over 17 amino acids. CDR3 in DNA: TGTGCCAGCAGCCCGGACAGCCGAGAAACAACTAATGAAAAACTGTTTTTT. It specifies CASSPDSRETTNEKLFF.

The V call is TRBV19, the J call TRBJ2-5; TRBD1 might be the D (5 bases). Between the trimmed V and J ends, which lost 9 bases and 0 bases, there was a span of 11 bases. Germline V gene sequence: CDR1 LNHDA, CDR2 SQIVND (reference sequence). This CDR3 is built from 13 residues. Here the CDR3 reads CASATGYQETQYF. DNA for the CDR3: TGTGCCAGCGCAACAGGTTACCAAGAGACCCAGTACTTC.

The chain employs TRBV19 and TRBJ2-1, with no clear D. This CDR3 has 12 amino acids. Germline CDR1 LNHDA, CDR2 SQIVND (reference sequence). V lost 5 bases to trimming and J lost 4 bases, with 6 bases between them. The CDR3 loop reads CASSHRYNEQFF. CDR3 coding DNA: TGTGCCAGTAGTCACAGATACAATGAGCAGTTCTTC.

This sequence joins TRBV6-1 and TRBJ2-3, with TRBD2 as a possible D gene (6 bases). Trimming pared 1 base from V and 2 bases from J, leaving 13 bases between. CDR3 size: 16 residues. The germline CDR1 and CDR2 sequences are MNHNS and SASEGT. CDR3 amino acids: CASSEVGLSFTDTQYF. The CDR3 coding sequence is TGTGCCAGCAGTGAAGTAGGACTATCGTTCACAGATACGCAGTATTTT.

This rearrangement joins TRBV20-1 to TRBJ2-7; D unclear. The CDR3 has 11 residues. Trimming left V 6 bases short and J 5 bases short, with 11 bases between. Germline V gene data show CDR1 as DFQATT and CDR2 as SNEGSKA (reference sequence). Here the CDR3 DNA reads TGCAGTGCAACCGCAGGTAACGAGCAGTACTTC. Its translation is CSATAGNEQYF.

The rearrangement links TRBV5-1 to TRBJ2-6; D is unresolved. The V and J ends lost 0 bases and 1 base respectively, with 5 bases between them. This CDR3 region has 15 residues. CDR1 and CDR2 from the germline V gene are SGHRS and YFSETQ. The CDR3 reads CASSLGESGANVLTF. The CDR3 region has the DNA TGCGCCAGCAGCTTGGGCGAGTCTGGGGCCAACGTCCTGACTTTC.